This TCR beta chain was sequenced during a study of cytomegalovirus exposure and HLA in healthy donors. Background on the study: Some 91 million unique TCRs from HLA-typed donors were held in an early release of data.

Primers: 60 Vbeta forward and 13 Jbeta reverse. Per the original methods: A later analysis counted approximately 80 million unique TCR beta chains, 10 million to 12 million shared. The repertoire was sequenced with immunoSEQ multiplex PCR; TCRdb's copy has only in-frame clones and lacks some. The DNA gave D and trimming, while V, J and clone size come from that table. The data contain approximately 100,000 clones, about two thirds of them singletons. V was pared by 0 bases and J by 7 bases, with 15 bases between. This CDR3 has 16 amino acids. Germline lookup yields CDR1 LNHNV and CDR2 YYDKDF (reference sequence). Notes on the study in general: Confirmation in vitro established that three CMV-associated chains were specific for CMV antigens. The authors later linked a missense DCLRE1C variant to TCR beta V- and J-gene trimming.

A word on this clone: Its cognate antigen is unknown.

What was sequenced was PBMCs. This receptor was obtained from a female donor in good health and CMV-seronegative. This chain uses TRBV15 with TRBJ1-4; TRBD1 might be the D (5 bases). The CDR3 sequence is CATSRDIGQGGEKLFF. Here the CDR3 DNA reads TGTGCCACCAGCAGAGATATTGGGCAGGGTGGTGAAAAACTGTTTTTT.